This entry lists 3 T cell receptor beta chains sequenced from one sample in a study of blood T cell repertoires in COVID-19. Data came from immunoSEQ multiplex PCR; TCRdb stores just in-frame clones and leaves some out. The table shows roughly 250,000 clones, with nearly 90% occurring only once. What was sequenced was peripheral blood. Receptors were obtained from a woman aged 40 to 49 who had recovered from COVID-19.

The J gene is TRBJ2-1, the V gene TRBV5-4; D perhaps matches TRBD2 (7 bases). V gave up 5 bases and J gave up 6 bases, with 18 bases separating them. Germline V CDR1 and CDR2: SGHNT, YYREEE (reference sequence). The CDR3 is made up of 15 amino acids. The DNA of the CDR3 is TGTGCCAGCAGTTGGAAGGGGGGGGCCCCCAATGAGCAGTTCTTC. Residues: CASSWKGGAPNEQFF.

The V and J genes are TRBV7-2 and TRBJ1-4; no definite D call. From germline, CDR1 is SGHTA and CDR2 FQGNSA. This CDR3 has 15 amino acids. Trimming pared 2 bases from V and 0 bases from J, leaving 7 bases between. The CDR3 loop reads CASSLSTATNEKLFF. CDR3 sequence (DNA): TGTGCCAGCAGCTTAAGCACAGCAACTAATGAAAAACTGTTTTTT.

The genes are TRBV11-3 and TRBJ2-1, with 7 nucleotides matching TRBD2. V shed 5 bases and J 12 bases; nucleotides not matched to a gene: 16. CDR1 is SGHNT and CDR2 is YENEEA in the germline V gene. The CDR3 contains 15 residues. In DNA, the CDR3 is TGTGCCAGCAGCCCGGGACTGTCCTCAGGGAGGGGGCAGTTCTTC. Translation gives CASSPGLSSGRGQFF.